The text below deals with one TCR beta chain. This clonotype occurred many times. What antigen it recognizes has not been identified. Qualities for individual bases were not recorded, and no much larger clone is one base off. The entry originates in a study of T-cell reconstitution after alpha-beta-depleted transplantation in children (TCRdb year 2016). Turning to the overall study: The study quantitatively tracked T-cell immune reconstitution after TCRalphabeta/CD19-depleted allogeneic hematopoietic cell transplantation in children using TCR repertoire profiling. What the study reported, not specific to this receptor: The frequencies of hyperexpanded clones fell over the following months, and after one year, T-cell counts and TCRbeta diversity were mostly attributed to newly produced T cells. In some patients, the high TCRbeta diversity seen at day 60 was put down to recipient T cells and intrathymic progenitors that had survived conditioning. The apparently early alphabetaT-cell count recovery about two months after transplant was reportedly dependent on only several hundred rapidly expanded clones derived from non-depleted graft cells.

The sample's treatment or condition, from its label and the paper: allogeneic hematopoietic cell transplantation with graft depleted of TCRalphabeta T cells and CD19 B cells. The transplant recipients were children given TCRalphabeta/CD19-depleted allogeneic hematopoietic cell grafts. V loses 4 bases of germline sequence and J loses 9 bases, and the interval between the two ends is 19 bases. The CDR3 numbers 15 residues from cysteine through phenylalanine. CDR3 DNA is the only sequence kept; it has 45 bases, read in frame from the first base. The germline V gene provides CDR1 MDHEN and CDR2 SYDVKM. Libraries were prepared through PCR. The sample was run on an Illumina HiSeq 2500. TCR libraries were prepared with molecular barcoding, using unique molecular identifiers to normalize TCRbeta repertoire quantification. TCRdb ran its own pipeline on the public reads, namely fastp trimming at Q25 and MiXCR clone calling, and kept in-frame beta chains. Duplicate CDR3 protein sequences are folded into a single record with the most common DNA and genes. This sample holds about 200,000 distinct CDR3 sequences; 6.6% were observed only once. 5% to 6.5% of the sample comes from the top ten.

The receptor chain draws on TRBV28 and TRBJ1-5, with a tentative D gene TRBD1 over 6 matching bases. This specimen consisted of PBMCs, obtained before TCRalphabeta/CD19-depleted stem cell transplant. The TCR sequence derives from a boy aged 2 to 9 with acute lymphoblastic leukemia, due to receive a stem cell transplant. The CDR3 amino acid sequence is: CASSSRQGGALPQHF. Here is the DNA: TGTGCCAGCAGTTCCCGCCAAGGGGGGGCGCTGCCCCAGCATTTT.